The clone carrying this T cell receptor (beta chain) came up many times. Its antigen remains unknown. This CDR3 has 15 amino acids. Germline lookup yields CDR1 MNHNS and CDR2 SASEGT. The ends lost 6 bases at V and 4 bases at J; junction bases unmatched: 10. The sample comes from a study of regulatory T cells in long-lasting Graves disease. Whole-study results and caveats: Persistent disease was characterized by preferential usage of TRBV28, TRBJ1-2 and TRBJ2-5.

CDR3-region Arm-PCR and iRepertoire HTBI primers produced the TCR beta libraries. TCRdb reprocessed the multiplex PCR reads via MiXCR and lists one record per CDR3 protein. The data show 520,000 or so distinct CDR3 sequences, with 12% seen just once and 8.9% held by the top ten. Time point denoted: newly diagnosed GD, antithyroid drugs for less than 3 months. Construction of the TCR library relied on RNA isolated from PBMCs. These data were likewise used in another study, on T cells in Graves' hyperthyroidism and ophthalmopathy.

The chain combines TRBV6-1 with TRBJ1-2, with TRBD1 matching over 8 bases. This sequence was found in a woman aged 25 to 39 with Graves disease. Sequencing was performed on peripheral blood mononuclear cells (PBMCs), taken at new diagnosis, from a patient treated with antithyroid drugs. CDR3 bases: TGTGCCAGCAGGGCAGGGGGCGCAGCCATCTATGGCTACACCTTC. Translating it yields CASRAGGAAIYGYTF.